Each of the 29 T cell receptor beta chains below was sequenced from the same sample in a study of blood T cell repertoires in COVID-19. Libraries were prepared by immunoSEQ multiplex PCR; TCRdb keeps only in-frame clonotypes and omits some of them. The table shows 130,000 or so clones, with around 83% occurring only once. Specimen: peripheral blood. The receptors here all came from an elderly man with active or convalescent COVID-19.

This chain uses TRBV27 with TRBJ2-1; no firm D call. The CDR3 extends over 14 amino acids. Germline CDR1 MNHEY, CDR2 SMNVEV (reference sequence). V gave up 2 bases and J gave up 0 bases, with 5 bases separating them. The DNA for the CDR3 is TGTGCCAGCAGTTTACTCAGCTCCTACAATGAGCAGTTCTTC. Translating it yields CASSLLSSYNEQFF.

In DNA, the CDR3 is TGTGCCAGCATTACAATCAATCAGCCCCAGCATTTT. This gives the protein CASITINQPQHF. The chain combines TRBV5-8 with TRBJ1-5; no firm D call. Trimming removed 6 bases from V and 3 bases from J, with 7 bases in between. The CDR3 sequence is 12 residues long. Per the germline V gene, CDR1 is SGHTS and CDR2 is YDEGEE.

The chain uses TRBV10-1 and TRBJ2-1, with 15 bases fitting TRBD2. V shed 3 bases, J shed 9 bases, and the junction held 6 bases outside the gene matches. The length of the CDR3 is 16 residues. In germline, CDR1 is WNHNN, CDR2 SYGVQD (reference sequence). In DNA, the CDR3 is TGCGCCAGCAGTGAACCTCCGGGACTAGCGGGGGGTGAGCAGTTCTTC. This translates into CASSEPPGLAGGEQFF.

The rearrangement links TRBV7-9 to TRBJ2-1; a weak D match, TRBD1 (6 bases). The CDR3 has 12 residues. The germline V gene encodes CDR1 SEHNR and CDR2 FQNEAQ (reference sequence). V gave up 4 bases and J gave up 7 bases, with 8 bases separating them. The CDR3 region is CASSSQGNEQFF. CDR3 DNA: TGTGCCAGCAGCTCTCAGGGGAATGAGCAGTTCTTC.

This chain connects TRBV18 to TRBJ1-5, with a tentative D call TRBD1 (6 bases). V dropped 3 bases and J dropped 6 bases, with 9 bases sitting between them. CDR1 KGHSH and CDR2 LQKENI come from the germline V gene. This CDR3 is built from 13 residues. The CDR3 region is CASSPGTSQPQHF. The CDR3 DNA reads TGTGCCAGCTCACCCGGGACATCTCAGCCCCAGCATTTT.

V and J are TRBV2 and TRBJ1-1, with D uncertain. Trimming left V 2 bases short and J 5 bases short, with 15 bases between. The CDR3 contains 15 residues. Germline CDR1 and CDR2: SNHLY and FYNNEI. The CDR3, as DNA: TGTGCCAGCAGTGAAAGGTTATTCGGGAGAACTGAAGCTTTCTTT. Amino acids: CASSERLFGRTEAFF.

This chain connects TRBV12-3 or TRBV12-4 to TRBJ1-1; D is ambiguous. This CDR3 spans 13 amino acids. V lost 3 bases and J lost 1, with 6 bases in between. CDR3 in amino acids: CASSFEENTEAFF. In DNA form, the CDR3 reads TGTGCCAGCAGTTTCGAGGAGAACACTGAAGCTTTCTTT.

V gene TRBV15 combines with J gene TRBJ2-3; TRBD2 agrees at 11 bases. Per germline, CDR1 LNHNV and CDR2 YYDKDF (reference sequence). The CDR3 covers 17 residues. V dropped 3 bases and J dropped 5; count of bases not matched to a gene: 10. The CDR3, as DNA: TGTGCCACCAGCAGGGCTTTAGCGGGGGGGCCGGGAGATACGCAGTATTTT. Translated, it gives CATSRALAGGPGDTQYF.

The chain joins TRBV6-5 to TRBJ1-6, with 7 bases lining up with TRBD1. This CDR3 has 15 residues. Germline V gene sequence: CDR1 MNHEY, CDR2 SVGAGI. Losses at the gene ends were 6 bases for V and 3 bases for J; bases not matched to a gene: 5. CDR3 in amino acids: CASRGQLNYNSPLHF. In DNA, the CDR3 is TGTGCCAGCAGGGGACAGCTTAACTATAATTCACCCCTCCACTTT.

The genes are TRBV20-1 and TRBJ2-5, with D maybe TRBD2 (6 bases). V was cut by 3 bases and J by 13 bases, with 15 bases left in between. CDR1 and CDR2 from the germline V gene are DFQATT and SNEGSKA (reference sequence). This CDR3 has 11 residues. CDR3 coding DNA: TGCAGTGCTAGTCAGGGCGGGCGGGGGTACTTC. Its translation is CSASQGGRGYF.

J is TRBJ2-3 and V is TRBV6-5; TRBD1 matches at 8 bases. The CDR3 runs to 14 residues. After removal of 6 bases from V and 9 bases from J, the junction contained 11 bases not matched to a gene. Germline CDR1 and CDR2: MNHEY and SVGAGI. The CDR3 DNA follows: TGTGCCAGCAGAATGGACAGGGACCGGGCGACGCAGTATTTT. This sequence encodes CASRMDRDRATQYF.

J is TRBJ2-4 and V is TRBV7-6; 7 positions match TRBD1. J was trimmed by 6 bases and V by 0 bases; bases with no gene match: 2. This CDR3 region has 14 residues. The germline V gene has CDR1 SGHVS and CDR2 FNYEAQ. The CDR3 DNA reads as TGTGCCAGCAGCTTAGCCGGGGACAGAAACATTCAGTACTTC. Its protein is CASSLAGDRNIQYF.

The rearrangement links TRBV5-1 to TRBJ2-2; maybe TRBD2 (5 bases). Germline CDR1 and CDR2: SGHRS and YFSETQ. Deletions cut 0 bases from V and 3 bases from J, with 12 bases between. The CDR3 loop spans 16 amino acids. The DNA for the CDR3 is TGCGCCAGCAGCTTGGCTTCTAGCCGCGACACCGGGGAGCTGTTTTTT. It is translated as CASSLASSRDTGELFF.

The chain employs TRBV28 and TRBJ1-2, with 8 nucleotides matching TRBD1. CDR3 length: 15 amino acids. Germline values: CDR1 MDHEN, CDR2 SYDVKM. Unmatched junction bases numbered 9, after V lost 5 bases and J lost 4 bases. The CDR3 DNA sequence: TGTGCCAGCAGTCCTCAGACAGGGGTTTCCTATGGCTACACCTTC. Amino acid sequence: CASSPQTGVSYGYTF.

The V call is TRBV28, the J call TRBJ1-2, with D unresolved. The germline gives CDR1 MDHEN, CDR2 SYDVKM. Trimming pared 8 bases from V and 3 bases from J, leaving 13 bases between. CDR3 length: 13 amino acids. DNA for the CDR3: TGTGCCAGCCGCTCTGGGGAGCACTATGGCTACACCTTC. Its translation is CASRSGEHYGYTF.

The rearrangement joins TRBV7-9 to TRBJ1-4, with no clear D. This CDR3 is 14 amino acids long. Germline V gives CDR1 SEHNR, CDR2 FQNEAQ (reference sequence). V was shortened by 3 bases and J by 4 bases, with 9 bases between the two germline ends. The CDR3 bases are TGTGCCAGCAGCTTGTCGACTAGTAATGAAAAACTGTTTTTT. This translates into CASSLSTSNEKLFF. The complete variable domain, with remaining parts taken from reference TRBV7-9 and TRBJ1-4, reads DTGVSQNPRHKITKRGQNVTFRCDPISEHNRLYWYRQTLGQGPEFLTYFQNEAQLEKSRLLSDRFSAERPKGSFSTLEIQRTEQGDSAMYLCASSLSTSNEKLFFGSGTQLSVL.

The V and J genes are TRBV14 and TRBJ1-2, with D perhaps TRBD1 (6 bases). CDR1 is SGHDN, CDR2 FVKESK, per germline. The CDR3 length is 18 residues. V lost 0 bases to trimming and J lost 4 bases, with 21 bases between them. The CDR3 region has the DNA TGTGCCAGCAGCCAAGATATCGTTTTCCCCCGCAGGGGCTATGGCTACACCTTC. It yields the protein CASSQDIVFPRRGYGYTF.

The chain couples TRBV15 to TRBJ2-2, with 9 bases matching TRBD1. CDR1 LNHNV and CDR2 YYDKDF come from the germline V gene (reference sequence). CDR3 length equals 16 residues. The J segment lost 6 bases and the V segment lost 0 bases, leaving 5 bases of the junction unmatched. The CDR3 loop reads CATSRDTQGAPGELFF. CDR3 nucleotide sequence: TGTGCCACCAGCAGAGATACACAGGGGGCGCCCGGGGAGCTGTTTTTT. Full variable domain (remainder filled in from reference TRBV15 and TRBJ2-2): DAMVIQNPRYQVTQFGKPVTLSCSQTLNHNVMYWYQQKSSQAPKLLFHYYDKDFNNEADTPDNFQSRRPNTSFCFLDIRSPGLGDTAMYLCATSRDTQGAPGELFFGEGSRLTVL.

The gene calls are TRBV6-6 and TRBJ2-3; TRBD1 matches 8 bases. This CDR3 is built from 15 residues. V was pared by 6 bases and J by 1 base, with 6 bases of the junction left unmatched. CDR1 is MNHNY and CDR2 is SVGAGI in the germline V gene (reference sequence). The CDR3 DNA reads TGTGCCAGCAGCCCACGGGGACAGGGCACAGATACGCAGTATTTT. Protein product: CASSPRGQGTDTQYF.

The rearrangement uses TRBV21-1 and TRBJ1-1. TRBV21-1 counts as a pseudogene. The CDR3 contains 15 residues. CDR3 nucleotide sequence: TGTGCCAGCAGCAAACAGTTAGGAGTGAACACTGAAGCTTTCTTT. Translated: CASSKQLGVNTEAFF.

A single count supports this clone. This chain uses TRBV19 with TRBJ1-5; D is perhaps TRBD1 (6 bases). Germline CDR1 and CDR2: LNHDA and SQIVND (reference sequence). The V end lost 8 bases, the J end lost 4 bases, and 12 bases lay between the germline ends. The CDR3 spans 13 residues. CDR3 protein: CASAGTSNQPQHF. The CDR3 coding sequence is TGTGCCAGTGCCGGGACAAGTAATCAGCCCCAGCATTTT.

This CDR3 is CASSLGQYQQHF. Here the CDR3 DNA reads TGTGCCAGCAGCTTGGGGCAGTACCAACAGCATTTT. The V gene is TRBV5-6, the J gene TRBJ1-5; no definite D call. This CDR3 is built from 12 residues. The germline V gene encodes CDR1 SGHDT and CDR2 YYEEEE. V was trimmed by 0 bases and J by 13 bases, leaving 11 bases between them.

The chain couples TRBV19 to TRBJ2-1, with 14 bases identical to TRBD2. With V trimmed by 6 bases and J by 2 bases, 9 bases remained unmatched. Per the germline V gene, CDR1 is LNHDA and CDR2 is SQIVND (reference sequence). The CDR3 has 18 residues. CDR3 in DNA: TGTGCCAGTAGACCGACTAGCGGGGGGGGATCCACCTACAATGAGCAGTTCTTC. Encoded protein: CASRPTSGGGSTYNEQFF.

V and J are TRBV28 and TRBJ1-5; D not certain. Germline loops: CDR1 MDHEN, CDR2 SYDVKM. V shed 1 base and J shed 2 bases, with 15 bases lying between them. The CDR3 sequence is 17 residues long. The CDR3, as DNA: TGTGCCAGCAGTTTATTAGTGTTGTACTCCGGCAATCAGCCCCAGCATTTT. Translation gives CASSLLVLYSGNQPQHF.

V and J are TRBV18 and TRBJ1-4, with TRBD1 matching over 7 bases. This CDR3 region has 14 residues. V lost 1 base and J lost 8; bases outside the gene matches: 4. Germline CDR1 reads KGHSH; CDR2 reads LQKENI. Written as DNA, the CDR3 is TGTGCCAGCTCACCACAGGGGGCAAAGGAAAAACTGTTTTTT. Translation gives CASSPQGAKEKLFF.

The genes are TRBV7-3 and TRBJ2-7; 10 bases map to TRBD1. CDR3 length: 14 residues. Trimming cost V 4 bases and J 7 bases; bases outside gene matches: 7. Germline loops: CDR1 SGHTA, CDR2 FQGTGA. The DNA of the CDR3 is TGTGCCAGCAGCTCCGAGACAGGGGGCGGAGAGCAGTACTTC. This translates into CASSSETGGGEQYF. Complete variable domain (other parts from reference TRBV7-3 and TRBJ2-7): GAGVSQTPSNKVTEKGKYVELRCDPISGHTALYWYRQSLGQGPEFLIYFQGTGAADDSGLPNDRFFAVRPEGSVSTLKIQRTERGDSAVYLCASSSETGGGEQYFGPGTRLTVT.

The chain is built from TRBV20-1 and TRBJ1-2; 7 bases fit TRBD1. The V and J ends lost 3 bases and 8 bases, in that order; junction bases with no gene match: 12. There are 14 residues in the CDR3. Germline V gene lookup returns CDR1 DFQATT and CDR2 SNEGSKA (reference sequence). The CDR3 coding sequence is TGCAGTGCTAGTCGACAGGGTGGGTATGAAGGCTACACCTTC. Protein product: CSASRQGGYEGYTF.

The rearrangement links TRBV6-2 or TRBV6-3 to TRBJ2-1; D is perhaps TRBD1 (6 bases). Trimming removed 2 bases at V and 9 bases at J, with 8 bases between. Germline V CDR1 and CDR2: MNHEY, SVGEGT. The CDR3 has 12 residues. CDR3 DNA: TGTGCCAGCAGTTACGAAGGGGGTGAGCAGTTCTTC. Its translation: CASSYEGGEQFF.

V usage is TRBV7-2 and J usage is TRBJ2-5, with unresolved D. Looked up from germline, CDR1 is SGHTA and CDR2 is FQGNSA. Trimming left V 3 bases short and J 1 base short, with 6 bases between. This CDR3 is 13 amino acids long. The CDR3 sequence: CASSFQFQETQYF. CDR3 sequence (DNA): TGTGCCAGCAGCTTCCAGTTCCAAGAGACCCAGTACTTC.